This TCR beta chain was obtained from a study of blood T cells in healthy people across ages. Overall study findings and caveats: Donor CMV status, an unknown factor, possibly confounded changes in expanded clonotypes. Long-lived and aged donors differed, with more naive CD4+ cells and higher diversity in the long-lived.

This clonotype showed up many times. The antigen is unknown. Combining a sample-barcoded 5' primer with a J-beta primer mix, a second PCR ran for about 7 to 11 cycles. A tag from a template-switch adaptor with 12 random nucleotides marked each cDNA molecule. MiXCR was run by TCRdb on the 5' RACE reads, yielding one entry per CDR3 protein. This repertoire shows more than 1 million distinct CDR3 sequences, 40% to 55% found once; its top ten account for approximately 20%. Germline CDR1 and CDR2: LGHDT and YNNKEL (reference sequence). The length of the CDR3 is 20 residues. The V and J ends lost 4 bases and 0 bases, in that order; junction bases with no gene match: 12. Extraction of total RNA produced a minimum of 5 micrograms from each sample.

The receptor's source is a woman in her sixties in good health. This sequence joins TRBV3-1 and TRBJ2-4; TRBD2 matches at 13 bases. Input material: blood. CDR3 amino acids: CASSPGLAGDWGKAKNIQYF. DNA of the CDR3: TGTGCCAGCAGCCCAGGACTAGCGGGAGATTGGGGAAAAGCCAAAAACATTCAGTACTTC.